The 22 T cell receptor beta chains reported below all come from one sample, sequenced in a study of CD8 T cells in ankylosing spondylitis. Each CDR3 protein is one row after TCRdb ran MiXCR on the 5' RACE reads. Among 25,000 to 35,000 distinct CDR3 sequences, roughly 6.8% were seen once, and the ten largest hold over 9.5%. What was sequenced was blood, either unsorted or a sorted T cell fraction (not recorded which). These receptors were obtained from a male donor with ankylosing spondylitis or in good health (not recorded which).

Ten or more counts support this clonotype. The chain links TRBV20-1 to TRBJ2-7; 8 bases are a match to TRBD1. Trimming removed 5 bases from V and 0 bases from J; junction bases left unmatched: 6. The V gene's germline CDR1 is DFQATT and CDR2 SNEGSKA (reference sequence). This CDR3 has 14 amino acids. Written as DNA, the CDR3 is TGCAGTGCTCGCAGGGGGCTCTCCTCCTACGAGCAGTACTTC. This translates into CSARRGLSSYEQYF.

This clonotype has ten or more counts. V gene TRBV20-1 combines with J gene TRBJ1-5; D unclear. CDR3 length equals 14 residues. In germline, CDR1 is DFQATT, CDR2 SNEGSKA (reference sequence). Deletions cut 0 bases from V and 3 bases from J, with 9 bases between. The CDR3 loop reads CSARDHKNNQPQHF. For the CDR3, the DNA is TGCAGTGCTAGAGATCATAAGAACAATCAGCCCCAGCATTTT.

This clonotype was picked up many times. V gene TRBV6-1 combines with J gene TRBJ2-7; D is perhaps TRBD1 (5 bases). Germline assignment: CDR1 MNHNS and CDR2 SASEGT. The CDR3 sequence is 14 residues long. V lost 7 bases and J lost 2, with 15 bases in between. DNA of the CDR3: TGTGCCAGCACCGCCGGTGGGGCGGCCTACGAGCAGTACTTC. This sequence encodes CASTAGGAAYEQYF.

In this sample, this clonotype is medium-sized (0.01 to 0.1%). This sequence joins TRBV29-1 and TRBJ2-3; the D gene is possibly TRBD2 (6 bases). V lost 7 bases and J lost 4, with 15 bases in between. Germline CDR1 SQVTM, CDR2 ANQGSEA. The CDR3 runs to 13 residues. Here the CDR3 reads CSDAGEVADTQYF. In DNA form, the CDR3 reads TGCAGCGACGCCGGGGAGGTAGCAGATACGCAGTATTTT.

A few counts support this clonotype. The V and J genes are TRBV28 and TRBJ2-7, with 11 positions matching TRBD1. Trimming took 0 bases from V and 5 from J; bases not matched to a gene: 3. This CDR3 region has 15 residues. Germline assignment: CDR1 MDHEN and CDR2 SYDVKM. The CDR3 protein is CASSLWGQGVHEQYF. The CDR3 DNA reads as TGTGCCAGCAGTTTATGGGGACAGGGGGTCCACGAGCAGTACTTC. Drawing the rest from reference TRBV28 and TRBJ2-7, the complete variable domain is DVKVTQSSRYLVKRTGEKVFLECVQDMDHENMFWYRQDPGLGLRLIYFSYDVKMKEKGDIPEGYSVSREKKERFSLILESASTNQTSMYLCASSLWGQGVHEQYFGPGTRLTVT.

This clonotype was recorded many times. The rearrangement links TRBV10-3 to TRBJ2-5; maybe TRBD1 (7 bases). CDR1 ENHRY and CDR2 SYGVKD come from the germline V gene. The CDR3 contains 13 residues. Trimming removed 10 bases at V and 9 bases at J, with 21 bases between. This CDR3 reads CATAGQGDGSQYF. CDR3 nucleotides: TGTGCCACCGCGGGGCAGGGGGATGGTTCCCAGTACTTC.

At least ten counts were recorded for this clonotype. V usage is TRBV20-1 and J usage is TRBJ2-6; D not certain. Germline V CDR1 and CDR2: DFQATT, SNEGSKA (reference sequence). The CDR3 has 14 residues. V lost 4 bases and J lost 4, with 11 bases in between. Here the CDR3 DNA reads TGCAGTGCTATGTACAGAGCCGGGGCCAACGTCCTGACTTTC. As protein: CSAMYRAGANVLTF.

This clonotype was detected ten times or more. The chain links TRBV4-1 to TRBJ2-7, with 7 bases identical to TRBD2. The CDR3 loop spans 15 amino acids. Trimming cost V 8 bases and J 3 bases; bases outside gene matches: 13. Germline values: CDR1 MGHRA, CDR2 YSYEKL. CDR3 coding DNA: TGCGCCAGCCGGTCAGGAGCTAGCGGATACTACGAGCAGTACTTC. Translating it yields CASRSGASGYYEQYF.

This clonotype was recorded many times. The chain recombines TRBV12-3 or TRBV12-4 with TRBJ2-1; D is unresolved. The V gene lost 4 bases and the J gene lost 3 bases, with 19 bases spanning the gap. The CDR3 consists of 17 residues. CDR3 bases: TGTGCCAGCAGTTCCTTGCCTTTCACATTTCTCTACAATGAGCAGTTCTTC. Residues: CASSSLPFTFLYNEQFF.

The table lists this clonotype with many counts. CDR3 DNA sequence: TGCGCCAGCAGCTTGGAACAGGGGGACAATGAGCAGTTCTTC. Its translation is CASSLEQGDNEQFF. The chain links TRBV5-1 to TRBJ2-1, with 8 bases matching TRBD1. V lost 0 bases, J lost 5 bases, and 1 base stayed unmatched. This CDR3 comprises 14 residues. Germline V lookup: CDR1 SGHRS, CDR2 YFSETQ.

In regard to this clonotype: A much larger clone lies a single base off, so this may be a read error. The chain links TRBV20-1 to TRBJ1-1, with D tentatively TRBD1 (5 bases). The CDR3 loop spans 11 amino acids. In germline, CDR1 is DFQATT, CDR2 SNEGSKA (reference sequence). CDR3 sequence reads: CNSRDNTEAFF. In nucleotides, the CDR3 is TGCAATAGCCGGGACAACACTGAAGCTTTCTTT.

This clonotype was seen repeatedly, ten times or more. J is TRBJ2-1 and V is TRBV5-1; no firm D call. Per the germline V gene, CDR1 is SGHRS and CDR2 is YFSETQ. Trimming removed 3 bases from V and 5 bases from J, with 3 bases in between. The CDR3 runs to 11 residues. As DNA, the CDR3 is TGCGCCAGCAGCTGGAACAATGAGCAGTTCTTC. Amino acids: CASSWNNEQFF.

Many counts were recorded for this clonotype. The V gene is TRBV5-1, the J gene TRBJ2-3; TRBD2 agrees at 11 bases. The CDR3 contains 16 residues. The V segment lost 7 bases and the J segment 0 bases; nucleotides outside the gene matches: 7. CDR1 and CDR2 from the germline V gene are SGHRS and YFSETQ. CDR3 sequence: CASLVGTSGSTDTQYF. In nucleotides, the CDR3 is TGCGCCAGCCTTGTTGGGACTAGCGGCAGCACAGATACGCAGTATTTT.

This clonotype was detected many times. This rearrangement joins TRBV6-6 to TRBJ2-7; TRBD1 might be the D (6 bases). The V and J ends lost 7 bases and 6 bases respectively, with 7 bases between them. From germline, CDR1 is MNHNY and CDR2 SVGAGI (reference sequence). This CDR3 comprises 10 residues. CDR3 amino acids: CASKGGEQYF. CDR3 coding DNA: TGTGCCAGCAAAGGGGGCGAGCAGTACTTC.

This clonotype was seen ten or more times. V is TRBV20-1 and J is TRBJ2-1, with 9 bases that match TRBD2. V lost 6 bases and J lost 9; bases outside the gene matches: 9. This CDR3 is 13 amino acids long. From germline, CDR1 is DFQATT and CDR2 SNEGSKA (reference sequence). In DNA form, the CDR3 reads TGCAGTGCCCAAATAGCGGGAGTCGGTGAGCAGTTCTTC. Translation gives CSAQIAGVGEQFF.

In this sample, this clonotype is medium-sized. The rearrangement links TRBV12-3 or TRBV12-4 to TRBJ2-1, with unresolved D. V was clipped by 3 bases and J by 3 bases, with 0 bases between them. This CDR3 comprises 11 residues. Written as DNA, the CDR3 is TGTGCCAGCAGTTTCTACAATGAGCAGTTCTTC. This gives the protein CASSFYNEQFF.

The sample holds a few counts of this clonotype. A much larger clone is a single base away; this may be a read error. CDR3: CTSSLAGGTGGSYNEQFF. In DNA form, the CDR3 reads TGTACCAGCAGTTTAGCGGGGGGGACTGGGGGCTCCTACAATGAGCAGTTCTTC. The chain carries TRBV12-3 or TRBV12-4 and TRBJ2-1, with 11 bases aligning to TRBD2. CDR3 length equals 18 residues.

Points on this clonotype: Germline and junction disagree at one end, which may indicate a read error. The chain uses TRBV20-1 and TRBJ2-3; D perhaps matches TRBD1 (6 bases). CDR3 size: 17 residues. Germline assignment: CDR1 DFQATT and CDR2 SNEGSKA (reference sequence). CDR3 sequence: CCARPTAGTTDTDTQYF. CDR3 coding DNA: TGCTGTGCTAGACCCACTGCCGGGACAACGGACACAGATACGCAGTATTTT.

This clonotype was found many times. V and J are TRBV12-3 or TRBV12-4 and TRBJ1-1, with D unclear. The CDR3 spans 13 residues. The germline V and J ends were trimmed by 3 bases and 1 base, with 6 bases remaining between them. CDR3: CASSLNWNTEAFF. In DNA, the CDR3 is TGTGCCAGCAGTTTGAATTGGAACACTGAAGCTTTCTTT.

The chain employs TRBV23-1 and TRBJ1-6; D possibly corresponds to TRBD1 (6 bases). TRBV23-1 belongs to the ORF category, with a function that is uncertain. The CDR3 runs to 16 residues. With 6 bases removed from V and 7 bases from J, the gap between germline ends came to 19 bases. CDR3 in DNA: TGCGCCAGCAGCGAGACAGGAGCAAAAGAAAATTCACCCCTCCACTTT. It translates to CASSETGAKENSPLHF.

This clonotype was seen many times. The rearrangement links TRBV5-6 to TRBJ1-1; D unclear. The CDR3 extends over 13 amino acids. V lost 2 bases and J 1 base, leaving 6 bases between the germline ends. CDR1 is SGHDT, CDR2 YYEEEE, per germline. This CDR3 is CASSFEPNTEAFF. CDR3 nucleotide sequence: TGTGCCAGCAGCTTCGAACCGAACACTGAAGCTTTCTTT.

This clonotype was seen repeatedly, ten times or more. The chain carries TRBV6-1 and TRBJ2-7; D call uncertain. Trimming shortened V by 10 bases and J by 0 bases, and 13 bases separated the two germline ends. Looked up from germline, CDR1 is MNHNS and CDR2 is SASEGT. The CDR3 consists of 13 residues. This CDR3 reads CAIGYGISYEQYF. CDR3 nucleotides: TGTGCCATCGGATACGGAATCTCCTACGAGCAGTACTTC.